This TCR beta chain was identified during a study of CD8 T cells in ankylosing spondylitis (dated by TCRdb to 2016 to 2017). With regard to the full study: The study set out to find disease-linked TCR variants by profiling T cell receptor beta repertoires in ankylosing spondylitis patients and healthy donors. In total, the full study cohort was made up of 95 to 110 healthy donors and approximately 27 ankylosing spondylitis patients. Samples of peripheral blood were taken, and for ankylosing spondylitis patients, synovial fluid was collected as well. Overall study results and their limits: Some motif variants were previously reported in synovial fluid and blood of reactive arthritis patients, suggesting common disease-initiation mechanisms. Significant enrichment of the disease-linked clones was reported in matched synovial fluid samples from ankylosing spondylitis patients. In peripheral blood, the disease-linked clones were found at relatively low frequencies and had a CD8+ phenotype. Blood from ankylosing spondylitis patients appeared to be characterized by a TCR beta motif made up of about 8 highly homologous amino acid variants.

The data were produced on an Illumina HiSeq 2500. TCR beta libraries were prepared by quantitative 5'-RACE with molecular barcodes. The paper's data handling went like this. To identify disease-linked TCR variants, a new computational method was used, one built on a probabilistic model of VDJ rearrangement. TCRdb applied fastp at Q25 and MiXCR to the public reads, then kept only in-frame beta chains. Identical CDR3 proteins give one entry, which carries the most common genes and DNA. The V and J calls shown here were made by TCRdb, not taken from the authors' results. The sample includes 200,000 to 250,000 distinct CDR3 sequences, with around a quarter observed a single time. The ten largest clones capture about 7% of the sample. Unmatched junction bases come to 9, with V trimmed by 7 bases and J by 0 bases. Sequences SQVTM (CDR1) and ANQGSEA (CDR2) are obtained from the germline V gene. The CDR3 spans 15 residues, from the cysteine through the phenylalanine. Only CDR3 DNA is held: 45 bases, read in frame from base 1.

This clonotype was observed a few times. Its recognized antigen is unknown. No base qualities exist here, and no much larger clone lies one base off it. In this chain, TRBV29-1 is recombined with TRBJ2-3; 8 bases in the junction line up with TRBD2. Sequencing was done on a sample of blood, either unsorted or a sorted T cell fraction (not recorded which). The receptor was derived from a male donor with ankylosing spondylitis or in good health (not recorded which). The CDR3 protein sequence reads: CSAILAGQSTDTQYF. The nucleotide sequence reads as follows: TGCAGCGCCATTTTAGCGGGGCAGAGCACAGATACGCAGTATTTT.